The clone carrying this T cell receptor beta chain occurred a few times. This CDR3 is built from 16 residues. The V segment lost 4 bases and the J segment 2 bases; nucleotides outside the gene matches: 6. Germline CDR1 is KGHDR and CDR2 is SFDVKD. These data originate in a study of identical twins. Healthy Caucasians were all of the donors. A universal primer site was created by template switching, with the cDNA bearing unique molecular identifiers. TCRdb re-called the 5' RACE reads through MiXCR, storing one row per CDR3 protein. The sample lists around 480,000 distinct CDR3 sequences, approximately 15% occurring once. The same sample was also studied in work on yellow fever vaccine responses in identical twins.

The rearrangement uses TRBV24-1 and TRBJ2-3; 9 nucleotides agree with TRBD1. The TCR originated in a woman aged 18-29 years in good health. Sequenced sample: CD4+ T cells sorted from blood. The DNA for the CDR3 is TGTGCCACCAGTGAGGCCGGACAGGGGTACACAGATACGCAGTATTTT. Translated: CATSEAGQGYTDTQYF.